The present T cell receptor (beta chain) was sequenced within a study of T cell changes during pregnancy in multiple sclerosis. This clone was recorded once. The data were produced by immunoSEQ multiplex PCR, yet TCRdb's version contains in-frame clones alone and is incomplete. In the table there are about 99,000 clones, 92% of which are singletons. The specimen comprised peripheral blood, sampled after pregnancy. The source of this sequence is a female donor with multiple sclerosis, enrolled in a pregnancy study.

The DNA for the CDR3 is TGCGCCAGCAGCCAAGATTGGGGAGGTGGGGGCTCTGGGGCCAACGTCCTGACTTTC. The encoded protein is CASSQDWGGGGSGANVLTF. The chain combines TRBV4-1 with TRBJ2-6, with D maybe TRBD2 (6 bases). The germline V gene encodes CDR1 MGHRA and CDR2 YSYEKL. With 0 bases removed from V and 0 bases from J, the gap between germline ends came to 15 bases. The CDR3 is made up of 19 amino acids.